Presented here are 31 T cell receptor beta chains from one specimen sequenced in a study of blood T cell repertoires in COVID-19. Here immunoSEQ multiplex PCR was the method, and the copy in TCRdb shows in-frame clones only, minus some. The profile shows roughly 230,000 clones, approximately 81% of them singletons. Sample: peripheral blood. These receptors came from a woman at least 80 years old with acute or convalescent COVID-19.

The chain employs TRBV7-8 and TRBJ1-2, with 8 bases that match TRBD1. The ends lost 3 bases at V and 6 bases at J; junction bases unmatched: 3. This CDR3 is built from 13 residues. Looked up from germline, CDR1 is SGHVS and CDR2 is FQNEAQ. CDR3 in amino acids: CASSLAQGDGYTF. In nucleotides, the CDR3 is TGTGCCAGCAGCTTGGCACAGGGGGATGGCTACACCTTC.

The chain couples TRBV18 to TRBJ2-7, with TRBD1 matching over 8 bases. The CDR3 contains 16 residues. Germline V gene lookup returns CDR1 KGHSH and CDR2 LQKENI. The J segment lost 0 bases and the V segment lost 4 bases, leaving 8 bases of the junction unmatched. The CDR3 region has the DNA TGTGCCAGCTCACAACCGGGACAGGCGAGCTCCTACGAGCAGTACTTC. It specifies CASSQPGQASSYEQYF.

The chain employs TRBV5-1 and TRBJ2-3, with TRBD2 matching 12 bases. Germline CDR1 reads SGHRS; CDR2 reads YFSETQ. The CDR3 is 16 amino acids. The junction had 3 bases not matched to a gene; V was cut back by 3 bases and J by 1 base. CDR3 DNA sequence: TGCGCCAGCAGCTCAGGACTAGCGGGGCGCACAGATACGCAGTATTTT. Translated, it gives CASSSGLAGRTDTQYF. Using reference TRBV5-1 and TRBJ2-3 for the parts outside the CDR3, the full variable domain is KAGVTQTPRYLIKTRGQQVTLSCSPISGHRSVSWYQQTPGQGLQFLFEYFSETQRNKGNFPGRFSGRQFSNSRSEMNVSTLELGDSALYLCASSSGLAGRTDTQYFGPGTRLTVL.

The chain has TRBV3-1 (or the pseudogene TRBV3-2) and TRBJ1-2; perhaps TRBD1 as D (6 bases). CDR1 is LGHDT, CDR2 YNNKEL, per germline (reference sequence). CDR3 length: 16 amino acids. V was shortened by 4 bases and J by 0 bases, with 15 bases between the two germline ends. This CDR3 is CASSLRTAPANYGYTF. The CDR3 DNA is TGTGCCAGCAGCCTTAGGACAGCCCCCGCTAACTATGGCTACACCTTC.

This chain joins TRBV20-1 and TRBJ2-2, with D unclear. Per germline, CDR1 DFQATT and CDR2 SNEGSKA (reference sequence). The germline V and J ends were trimmed by 3 bases and 5 bases, with 4 bases remaining between them. The CDR3 length is 11 residues. The CDR3 sequence is CSARSTGELFF. CDR3 DNA: TGCAGTGCTAGGTCTACCGGGGAGCTGTTTTTT.

This clone was seen only once. This rearrangement joins TRBV18 to TRBJ2-3; 10 nucleotides agree with TRBD2. Looked up from germline, CDR1 is KGHSH and CDR2 is LQKENI. There are 16 residues in the CDR3. The trim removed 7 bases at V and 1 base at J, leaving 8 bases unmatched. The CDR3 DNA reads TGTGCCAGCTTCCCTGCTAGCGGGGGCCGCACAGATACGCAGTATTTT. Translating gives CASFPASGGRTDTQYF. The full variable domain, completed using reference TRBV18 and TRBJ2-3, is NAGVMQNPRHLVRRRGQEARLRCSPMKGHSHVYWYRQLPEEGLKFMVYLQKENIIDESGMPKERFSAEFPKEGPSILRIQQVVRGDSAAYFCASFPASGGRTDTQYFGPGTRLTVL.

V usage is TRBV2 and J usage is TRBJ1-2, with D perhaps TRBD1 (5 bases). Germline assignment: CDR1 SNHLY and CDR2 FYNNEI. With 8 bases removed from V and 7 bases from J, the gap between germline ends came to 23 bases. The CDR3 is made up of 15 amino acids. Here the CDR3 reads CASRLGGTSFGGYTF. The CDR3 nucleotides are TGTGCCAGCCGTCTAGGAGGGACTTCTTTTGGTGGCTACACCTTC.

The chain joins TRBV19 to TRBJ2-7; D call uncertain. Germline V gene lookup returns CDR1 LNHDA and CDR2 SQIVND (reference sequence). This CDR3 comprises 14 residues. V lost 4 bases and J lost 2, with 12 bases in between. DNA of the CDR3: TGTGCCAGTAGTACGCCGCAGGCCACCTACGAGCAGTACTTC. Protein sequence: CASSTPQATYEQYF.

The chain links TRBV9 to TRBJ2-3, with 7 nucleotides matching TRBD1. There are 16 residues in the CDR3. CDR1 SGDLS and CDR2 YYNGEE come from the germline V gene. The ends lost 7 bases at V and 0 bases at J; junction bases unmatched: 11. The DNA of the CDR3 is TGTGCCAGCGCTCCCACTCCGGGACAGAGCACAGATACGCAGTATTTT. Translation gives CASAPTPGQSTDTQYF.

The chain combines TRBV15 with TRBJ2-3, with D maybe TRBD2 (5 bases). V gave up 1 base and J gave up 2 bases, with 16 bases separating them. Germline lookup yields CDR1 LNHNV and CDR2 YYDKDF (reference sequence). The CDR3 loop spans 17 amino acids. CDR3 residues: CATSRARGGTHTDTQYF. The CDR3 DNA follows: TGTGCCACCAGCAGAGCTAGAGGAGGAACGCACACAGATACGCAGTATTTT.

This chain links TRBV7-2 with TRBJ2-5, with 10 positions matching TRBD2. There are 17 residues in the CDR3. CDR1 SGHTA and CDR2 FQGNSA come from the germline V gene. With 5 bases clipped from V and 4 bases from J, the junction kept 13 bases outside the gene matches. The CDR3 spells CASSPPERGGFLETQYF. CDR3 nucleotide sequence: TGTGCCAGCAGCCCACCGGAGCGGGGGGGATTTTTAGAGACCCAGTACTTC.

This chain uses TRBV5-1 with TRBJ2-7; 10 bases align to TRBD2. This CDR3 has 14 residues. The trim removed 3 bases at V and 6 bases at J, leaving 6 bases unmatched. The germline V gene has CDR1 SGHRS and CDR2 YFSETQ. CDR3 in amino acids: CASSSGLAMIEQYF. In DNA, the CDR3 is TGCGCCAGCAGCTCGGGACTAGCGATGATCGAGCAGTACTTC. The full variable domain, in which reference TRBV5-1 and TRBJ2-7 provide the parts outside the CDR3, is KAGVTQTPRYLIKTRGQQVTLSCSPISGHRSVSWYQQTPGQGLQFLFEYFSETQRNKGNFPGRFSGRQFSNSRSEMNVSTLELGDSALYLCASSSGLAMIEQYFGPGTRLTVT.

The V call is TRBV30, the J call TRBJ2-7; D unresolved. The CDR3 runs 14 residues. Per germline, CDR1 GTSNPN and CDR2 SVGIG (reference sequence). Trimming pared 2 bases from V and 2 bases from J, leaving 13 bases between. CDR3 protein: CAWSLWALTYEQYF. The CDR3 DNA sequence: TGTGCCTGGAGTCTTTGGGCCCTTACCTACGAGCAGTACTTC.

V and J are TRBV6-1 and TRBJ2-5, with 8 positions matching TRBD2. Germline CDR1 is MNHNS and CDR2 is SASEGT. J gave up 0 bases and V 3 bases, and 12 bases lay outside the gene matches. CDR3 length: 18 residues. The CDR3 loop reads CASSDEAAGEANQETQYF. As DNA, the CDR3 is TGTGCCAGCAGTGATGAAGCAGCGGGGGAAGCGAACCAAGAGACCCAGTACTTC.

The V gene is TRBV5-6, the J gene TRBJ2-5; 8 bases match TRBD2. This CDR3 has 15 amino acids. V lost 2 bases to trimming and J lost 6 bases; unmatched junction nucleotides: 9. The germline CDR1 and CDR2 sequences are SGHDT and YYEEEE. This chain's CDR3 is CASSLSPGGPKTQYF. The CDR3 DNA reads as TGTGCCAGCAGCTTATCGCCGGGAGGGCCGAAGACCCAGTACTTC.

The chain recombines TRBV14 with TRBJ1-2; the D gene is possibly TRBD1 (6 bases). Per germline, CDR1 SGHDN and CDR2 FVKESK. CDR3 size: 14 residues. V was clipped by 4 bases and J by 5 bases, with 14 bases between them. The CDR3 protein is CASSPAGAPYGYTF. The CDR3 nucleotides read TGTGCCAGCAGCCCCGCAGGGGCGCCTTATGGCTACACCTTC.

Ten or more counts support this clone. The CDR3 spells CASSWTPGELFF. Here the CDR3 DNA reads TGCGCCAGCAGCTGGACACCCGGGGAGCTGTTTTTT. The gene calls are TRBV5-1 and TRBJ2-2; possibly TRBD1 for D (5 bases). This CDR3 spans 12 amino acids. The V end was cut by 3 bases, the J end by 6 bases, with 6 bases between. Germline assignment: CDR1 SGHRS and CDR2 YFSETQ.

This clone came up once. The chain has TRBV12-2 and TRBJ1-2. TRBV12-2 is a pseudogene locus. The CDR3 is 11 residues long. CDR3 amino acids: CASRLRRGYTF. In nucleotides, the CDR3 is TGTGCAAGTCGGCTTAGGCGGGGCTACACCTTC.

The rearrangement links TRBV7-6 to TRBJ1-1; D is uncertain. From germline, CDR1 is SGHVS and CDR2 FNYEAQ. The CDR3 runs to 11 residues. The V and J ends lost 5 bases and 5 bases respectively, with 6 bases between them. CDR3 region: CASSLGTEAFF. CDR3 DNA: TGTGCCAGCAGCCTCGGGACTGAAGCTTTCTTT. The complete variable domain, with remaining parts taken from reference TRBV7-6 and TRBJ1-1, reads GAGVSQSPRYKVTKRGQDVALRCDPISGHVSLYWYRQALGQGPEFLTYFNYEAQQDKSGLPNDRFSAERPEGSISTLTIQRTEQRDSAMYRCASSLGTEAFFGQGTRLTVV.

The rearrangement links TRBV18 to TRBJ1-2, with 8 bases identical to TRBD1. Looked up from germline, CDR1 is KGHSH and CDR2 is LQKENI. The CDR3 spans 17 residues. J lost 3 bases, V lost 4 bases, and 13 bases had no gene match. For the CDR3, the DNA is TGTGCCAGCTCACTTAACCCTGTGGCACAGGGGGACTATGGCTACACCTTC. Protein: CASSLNPVAQGDYGYTF. The full variable domain, in which reference TRBV18 and TRBJ1-2 provide the parts outside the CDR3, is NAGVMQNPRHLVRRRGQEARLRCSPMKGHSHVYWYRQLPEEGLKFMVYLQKENIIDESGMPKERFSAEFPKEGPSILRIQQVVRGDSAAYFCASSLNPVAQGDYGYTFGSGTRLTVV.

This clone has only a few counts. The chain carries TRBV27 and TRBJ1-2; D gene unclear. V was cut by 2 bases and J by 7 bases, with 14 bases left in between. The germline gives CDR1 MNHEY, CDR2 SMNVEV (reference sequence). The CDR3 covers 14 residues. The CDR3: CASSLIGGNGGYTF. CDR3 bases: TGTGCCAGCAGTTTAATCGGAGGGAACGGTGGCTACACCTTC.

The J gene is TRBJ1-2, the V gene TRBV27, with D unresolved. Germline V gives CDR1 MNHEY, CDR2 SMNVEV (reference sequence). The V gene lost 5 bases and the J gene lost 8 bases, with 21 bases spanning the gap. CDR3 length: 15 amino acids. The CDR3 bases are TGTGCCAGCAGTCCACTCACAGCGGCCCGGCGGGGCTACACCTTC. It is translated as CASSPLTAARRGYTF.

The rearrangement uses TRBV28 and TRBJ2-3; possibly TRBD1 for D (6 bases). Per the germline V gene, CDR1 is MDHEN and CDR2 is SYDVKM. This CDR3 comprises 14 residues. Trimming removed 7 bases from V and 3 bases from J, with 14 bases in between. The CDR3 spells CASIPQGGTDTQYF. Written as DNA, the CDR3 is TGTGCCAGCATCCCTCAAGGGGGAACAGATACGCAGTATTTT.

This chain joins TRBV28 and TRBJ2-1; D possibly corresponds to TRBD2 (6 bases). The CDR3 sequence is 13 residues long. The germline V gene encodes CDR1 MDHEN and CDR2 SYDVKM. V lost 2 bases, J lost 8 bases, and 10 bases lay in between. The CDR3 here is CASSLTSLHEQFF. The CDR3 bases are TGTGCCAGCAGTTTAACTAGCCTGCATGAGCAGTTCTTC.

This clone was picked up one time. This chain uses TRBV19 with TRBJ2-3; 12 nucleotides align to TRBD2. The V gene end was trimmed by 5 bases and the J gene end by 7 bases; junction bases not matched to a gene: 10. Per germline, CDR1 LNHDA and CDR2 SQIVND (reference sequence). This CDR3 region has 16 residues. CDR3 nucleotides: TGTGCCAGTAGTGGAATGACTAGCGGGGGTGGTAATACGCAGTATTTT. Its translation is CASSGMTSGGGNTQYF.

The rearrangement joins TRBV29-1 to TRBJ1-5, with D possibly being TRBD1 (5 bases). V was pared by 4 bases and J by 4 bases, with 11 bases between. Germline V lookup: CDR1 SQVTM, CDR2 ANQGSEA. The CDR3 totals 13 residues. CDR3 in amino acids: CSVGQQENQPQHF. The CDR3 region has the DNA TGCAGCGTTGGTCAACAGGAGAATCAGCCCCAGCATTTT.

The gene calls are TRBV19 and TRBJ2-5; 8 bases match TRBD1. V trimming: 7 bases; J trimming: 1 base; junction bases outside the gene matches: 11. This CDR3 has 16 residues. The germline gives CDR1 LNHDA, CDR2 SQIVND (reference sequence). DNA of the CDR3: TGTGCCAGTACCCTCGCAGGGCAGGGGGCCCAAGAGACCCAGTACTTC. It translates to CASTLAGQGAQETQYF.

The chain combines TRBV6-5 with TRBJ2-1; tentatively, D is TRBD1 (5 bases). The ends were cut back, 7 bases at V and 4 bases at J, with 11 bases in the middle. In germline, CDR1 is MNHEY, CDR2 SVGAGI. The CDR3 loop spans 13 amino acids. The CDR3 reads CASIPTEYNEQFF. CDR3 nucleotides: TGTGCCAGCATCCCGACAGAGTACAATGAGCAGTTCTTC.

DNA of the CDR3: TGTGCCAGCAGCTTACAACCCCCGGGGCTAGCGGGAGTCCCAGATACGCAGTATTTT. Translation gives CASSLQPPGLAGVPDTQYF. This chain uses TRBV7-6 with TRBJ2-3; TRBD2 aligns across 10 bases. CDR3 length equals 19 residues. Germline CDR1 and CDR2: SGHVS and FNYEAQ. The junction had 15 bases not matched to a gene; V was cut back by 2 bases and J by 4 bases.

The DNA of the CDR3 is TGTGCCAGCAGCCAACAGGGGCCCGGCAATCAGCCCCAGCATTTT. Translation: CASSQQGPGNQPQHF. V and J are TRBV5-5 and TRBJ1-5, with TRBD1 identical over 7 bases. The CDR3 runs to 15 residues. The V and J ends lost 4 bases and 2 bases, in that order; junction bases with no gene match: 6. CDR1 SGHKS and CDR2 YYEKEE come from the germline V gene (reference sequence). The whole variable domain, filled in from reference TRBV5-5 and TRBJ1-5, reads DAGVTQSPTHLIKTRGQQVTLRCSPISGHKSVSWYQQVLGQGPQFIFQYYEKEERGRGNFPDRFSARQFPNYSSELNVNALLLGDSALYLCASSQQGPGNQPQHFGDGTRLSIL.

The chain combines TRBV6-6 with TRBJ2-1; D ambiguous. CDR3 length: 14 amino acids. Germline CDR1 MNHNY, CDR2 SVGAGI (reference sequence). Trimming left V 7 bases short and J 7 bases short, with 17 bases between. The chain's CDR3 is CASTSADSLNEQFF. The CDR3 coding sequence is TGTGCCAGCACCTCGGCGGATTCCCTAAATGAGCAGTTCTTC.